This paragraph covers one T cell receptor beta chain sequence. Its antigen remains unknown. Having been cultured for 9 to 11 days, the cells underwent CD4+ T cell isolation. Vaccine recipients had no previous SARS-CoV-2 infection; their nucleocapsid antibodies were negative. Half-medium changes using IL-2 medium occurred on days 3 and 7. The data originate from a study of vaccination effects on CD4 cells after COVID-19. Looking at the study overall: The participants, recipients of two vaccine doses, got either BNT162b2 or mRNA-1273.

The CDR3 loop spans 15 amino acids. V dropped 4 bases and J dropped 2; count of bases not matched to a gene: 7. Germline V gene data show CDR1 as SGHRS and CDR2 as YFSETQ. Assay: immunoSEQ multiplex PCR; the TCRdb copy retains only in-frame clones and omits some. The sample records under 50,000 clones, 65% to 80% being singletons. This chain joins TRBV5-1 and TRBJ2-7, with TRBD1 matching 9 bases. Sample: CD4+ T cells from PBMCs cultured without peptide, taken before COVID-19 vaccination. The receptor was isolated from a human donor who received a COVID-19 vaccine. CDR3 sequence reads: CASSPRGDRAYEQYF. CDR3 nucleotide sequence: TGCGCCAGCAGCCCCCGAGGGGACAGGGCCTACGAGCAGTACTTC.